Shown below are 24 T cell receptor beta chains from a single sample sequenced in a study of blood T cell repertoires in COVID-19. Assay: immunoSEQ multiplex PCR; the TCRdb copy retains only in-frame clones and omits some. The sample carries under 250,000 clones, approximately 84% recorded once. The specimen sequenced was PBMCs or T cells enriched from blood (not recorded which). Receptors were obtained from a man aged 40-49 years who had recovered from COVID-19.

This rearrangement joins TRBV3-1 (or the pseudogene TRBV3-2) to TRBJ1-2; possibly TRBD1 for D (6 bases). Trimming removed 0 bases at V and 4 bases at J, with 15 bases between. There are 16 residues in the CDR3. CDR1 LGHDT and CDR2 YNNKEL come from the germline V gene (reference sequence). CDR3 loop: CASSQESGRGFYGYTF. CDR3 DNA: TGTGCCAGCAGCCAAGAGTCCGGGAGGGGGTTCTATGGCTACACCTTC.

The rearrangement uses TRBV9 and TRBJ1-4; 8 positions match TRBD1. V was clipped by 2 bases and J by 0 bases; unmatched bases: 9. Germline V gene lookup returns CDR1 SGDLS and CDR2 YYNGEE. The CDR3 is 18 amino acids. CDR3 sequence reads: CASSVSPGGYATNEKLFF. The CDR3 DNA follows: TGTGCCAGCAGCGTTTCTCCAGGGGGCTATGCAACTAATGAAAAACTGTTTTTT.

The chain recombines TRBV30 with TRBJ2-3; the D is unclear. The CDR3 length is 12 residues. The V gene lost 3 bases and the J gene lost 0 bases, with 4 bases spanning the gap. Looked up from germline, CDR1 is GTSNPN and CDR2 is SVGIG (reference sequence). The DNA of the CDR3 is TGTGCCTGGAGCGTCAGCACAGATACGCAGTATTTT. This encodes CAWSVSTDTQYF.

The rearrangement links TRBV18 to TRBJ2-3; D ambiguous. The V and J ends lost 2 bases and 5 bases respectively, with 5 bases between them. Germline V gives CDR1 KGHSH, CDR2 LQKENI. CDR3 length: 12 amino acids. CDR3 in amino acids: CASSPYLDTQYF. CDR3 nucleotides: TGTGCCAGCTCACCATATTTAGATACGCAGTATTTT.

The CDR3 is CASSPGTGDNEQFF. DNA of the CDR3: TGCGCCAGCAGCCCCGGGACAGGGGACAATGAGCAGTTCTTC. The chain links TRBV5-1 to TRBJ2-1; 10 bases align to TRBD1. The CDR3 is 14 amino acids. The trim removed 4 bases at V and 5 bases at J, leaving 3 bases unmatched. Germline CDR1 and CDR2: SGHRS and YFSETQ. Full variable domain (outside the CDR3, taken from reference TRBV5-1 and TRBJ2-1): KAGVTQTPRYLIKTRGQQVTLSCSPISGHRSVSWYQQTPGQGLQFLFEYFSETQRNKGNFPGRFSGRQFSNSRSEMNVSTLELGDSALYLCASSPGTGDNEQFFGPGTRLTVL.

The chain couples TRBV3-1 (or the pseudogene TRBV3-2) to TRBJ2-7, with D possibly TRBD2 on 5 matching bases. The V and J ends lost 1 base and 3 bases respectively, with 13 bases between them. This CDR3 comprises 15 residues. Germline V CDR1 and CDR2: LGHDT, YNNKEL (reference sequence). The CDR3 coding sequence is TGTGCCAGCAGCCAAGCCGTTGGCGGAGGCTACGAGCAGTACTTC. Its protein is CASSQAVGGGYEQYF.

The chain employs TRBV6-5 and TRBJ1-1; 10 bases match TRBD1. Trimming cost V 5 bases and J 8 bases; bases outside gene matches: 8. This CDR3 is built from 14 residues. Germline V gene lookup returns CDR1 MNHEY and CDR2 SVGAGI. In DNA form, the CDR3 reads TGTGCCAGCAGTCCCATGGAGGGACAGGGGGAAGCTTTCTTT. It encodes CASSPMEGQGEAFF.

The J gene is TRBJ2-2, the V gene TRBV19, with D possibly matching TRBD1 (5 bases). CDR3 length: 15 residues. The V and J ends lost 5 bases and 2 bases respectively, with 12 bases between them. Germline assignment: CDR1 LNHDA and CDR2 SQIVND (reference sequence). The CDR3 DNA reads TGTGCCAGTAGTGGGGCTTTTCTCAACACCGGGGAGCTGTTTTTT. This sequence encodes CASSGAFLNTGELFF.

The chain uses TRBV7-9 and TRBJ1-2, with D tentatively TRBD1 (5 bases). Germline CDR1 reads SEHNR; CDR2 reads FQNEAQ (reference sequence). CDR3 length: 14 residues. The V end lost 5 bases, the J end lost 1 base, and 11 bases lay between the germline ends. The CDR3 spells CASSGASYNYGYTF. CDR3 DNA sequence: TGTGCCAGCAGCGGGGCCTCCTATAACTATGGCTACACCTTC.

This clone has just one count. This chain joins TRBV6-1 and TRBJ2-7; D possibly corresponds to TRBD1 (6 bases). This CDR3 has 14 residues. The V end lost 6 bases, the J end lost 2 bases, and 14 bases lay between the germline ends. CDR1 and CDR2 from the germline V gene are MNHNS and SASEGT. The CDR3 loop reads CASSRTAEAYEQYF. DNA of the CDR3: TGTGCCAGCAGCCGGACAGCCGAGGCCTACGAGCAGTACTTC.

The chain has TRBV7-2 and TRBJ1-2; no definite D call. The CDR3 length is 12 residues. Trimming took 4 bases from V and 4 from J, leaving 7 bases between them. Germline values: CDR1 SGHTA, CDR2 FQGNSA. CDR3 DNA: TGTGCCAGCAGCTCGACAATCTATGGCTACACCTTC. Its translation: CASSSTIYGYTF.

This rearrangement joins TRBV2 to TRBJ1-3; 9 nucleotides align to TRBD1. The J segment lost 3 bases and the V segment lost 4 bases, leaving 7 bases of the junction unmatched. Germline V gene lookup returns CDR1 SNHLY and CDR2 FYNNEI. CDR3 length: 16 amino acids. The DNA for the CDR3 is TGTGCCAGCAGTGCCGTCACAGGGGGCGGTGGAAACACCATATATTTT. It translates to CASSAVTGGGGNTIYF.

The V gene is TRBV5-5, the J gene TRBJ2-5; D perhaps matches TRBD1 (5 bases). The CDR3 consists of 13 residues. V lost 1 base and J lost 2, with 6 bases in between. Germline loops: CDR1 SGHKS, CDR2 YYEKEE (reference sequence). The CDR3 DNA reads TGTGCCAGCAGCTTGCAGGGTCAAGAGACCCAGTACTTC. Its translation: CASSLQGQETQYF. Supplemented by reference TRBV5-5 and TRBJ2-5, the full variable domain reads DAGVTQSPTHLIKTRGQQVTLRCSPISGHKSVSWYQQVLGQGPQFIFQYYEKEERGRGNFPDRFSARQFPNYSSELNVNALLLGDSALYLCASSLQGQETQYFGPGTRLLVL.

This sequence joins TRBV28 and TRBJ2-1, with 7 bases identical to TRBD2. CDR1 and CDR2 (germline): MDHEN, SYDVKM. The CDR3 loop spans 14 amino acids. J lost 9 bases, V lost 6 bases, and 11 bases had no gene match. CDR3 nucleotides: TGTGCCAGCAGCAAGAGGACTAGTAGTAGTGAGCAGTTCTTC. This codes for CASSKRTSSSEQFF.

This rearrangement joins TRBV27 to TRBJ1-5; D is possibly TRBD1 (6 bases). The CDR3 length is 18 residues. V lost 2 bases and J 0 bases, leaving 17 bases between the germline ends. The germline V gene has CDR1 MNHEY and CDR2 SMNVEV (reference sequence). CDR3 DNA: TGTGCCAGCAGTTTAAACAGGGAGACCCCCTATAGCAATCAGCCCCAGCATTTT. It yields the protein CASSLNRETPYSNQPQHF.

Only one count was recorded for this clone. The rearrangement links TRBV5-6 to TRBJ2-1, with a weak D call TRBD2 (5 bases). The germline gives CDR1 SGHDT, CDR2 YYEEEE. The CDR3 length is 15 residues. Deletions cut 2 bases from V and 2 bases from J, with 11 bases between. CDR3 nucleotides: TGTGCCAGCAGCTTAATAGCGTCCACCTACAATGAGCAGTTCTTC. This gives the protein CASSLIASTYNEQFF.

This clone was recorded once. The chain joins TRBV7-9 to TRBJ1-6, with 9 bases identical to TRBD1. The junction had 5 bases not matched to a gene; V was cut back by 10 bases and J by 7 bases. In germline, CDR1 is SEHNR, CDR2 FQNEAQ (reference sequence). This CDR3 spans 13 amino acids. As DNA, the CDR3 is TGTGCCACTACAGGACAGGGGAATTCACCCCTCCACTTT. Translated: CATTGQGNSPLHF.

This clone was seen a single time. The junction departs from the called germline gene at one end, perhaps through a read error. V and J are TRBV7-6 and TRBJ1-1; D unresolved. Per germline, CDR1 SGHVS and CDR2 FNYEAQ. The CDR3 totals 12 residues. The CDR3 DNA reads TGTGCCAGCAGCTTAGACTCCGGGGAGGGATCATTT. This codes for CASSLDSGEGSF.

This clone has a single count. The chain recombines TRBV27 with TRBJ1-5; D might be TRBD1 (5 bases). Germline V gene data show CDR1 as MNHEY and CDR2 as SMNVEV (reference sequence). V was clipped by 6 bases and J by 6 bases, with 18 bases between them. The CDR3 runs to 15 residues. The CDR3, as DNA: TGTGCCAGCAGATCCTACTGGGGCAATGGTCAGCCCCAGCATTTT. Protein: CASRSYWGNGQPQHF.

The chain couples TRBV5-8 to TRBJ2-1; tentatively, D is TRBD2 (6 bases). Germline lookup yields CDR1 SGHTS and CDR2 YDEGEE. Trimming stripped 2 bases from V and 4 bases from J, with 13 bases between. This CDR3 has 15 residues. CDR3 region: CASSLSLAEYNEQFF. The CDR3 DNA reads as TGTGCCAGCAGCTTATCACTAGCAGAATACAATGAGCAGTTCTTC.

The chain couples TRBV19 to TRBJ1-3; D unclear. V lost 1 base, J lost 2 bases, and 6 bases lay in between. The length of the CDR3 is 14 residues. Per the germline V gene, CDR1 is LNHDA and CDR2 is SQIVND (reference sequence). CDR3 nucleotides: TGTGCCAGTAGTATAGGGGCACCTGGAAACACCATATATTTT. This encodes CASSIGAPGNTIYF.

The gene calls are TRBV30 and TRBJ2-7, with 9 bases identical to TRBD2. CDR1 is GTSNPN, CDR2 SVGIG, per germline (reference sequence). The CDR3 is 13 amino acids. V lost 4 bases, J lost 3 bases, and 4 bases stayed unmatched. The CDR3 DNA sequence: TGTGCCTGGACCCAGCGGGGGGACTACGAGCAGTACTTC. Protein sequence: CAWTQRGDYEQYF.

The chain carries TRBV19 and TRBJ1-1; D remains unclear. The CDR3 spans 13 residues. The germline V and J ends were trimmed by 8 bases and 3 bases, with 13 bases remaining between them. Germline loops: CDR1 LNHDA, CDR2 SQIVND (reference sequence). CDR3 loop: CASFTYSYTEAFF. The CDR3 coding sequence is TGTGCCAGTTTTACCTATTCGTACACTGAAGCTTTCTTT.

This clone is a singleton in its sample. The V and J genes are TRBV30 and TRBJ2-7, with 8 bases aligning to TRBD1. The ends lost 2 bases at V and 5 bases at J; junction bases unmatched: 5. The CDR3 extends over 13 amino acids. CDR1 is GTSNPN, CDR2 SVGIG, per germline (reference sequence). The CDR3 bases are TGTGCCTGGAGTCCGGACAGGGCCCACGAGCAGTACTTC. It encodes CAWSPDRAHEQYF.